The 20 T cell receptor beta chains listed next were all sequenced from one sample in a study of PD-L1 blockade in urothelial cancer. Clones were sequenced by immunoSEQ multiplex PCR, and TCRdb holds only the in-frame ones, with some missing. The sample holds about 43,000 clones, approximately 90% seen once. The source material was PBMCs, sampled around atezolizumab (anti-PD-L1) treatment. All receptors come from a woman aged 55-70 years with urothelial cancer.

V gene TRBV27 combines with J gene TRBJ2-1; TRBD1 agrees at 8 bases. The germline V gene has CDR1 MNHEY and CDR2 SMNVEV (reference sequence). The ends lost 5 bases at V and 6 bases at J; junction bases unmatched: 12. The CDR3 sequence is 16 residues long. The CDR3 spells CASSPFGQGRGNEQFF. The CDR3 DNA reads TGTGCCAGCAGTCCTTTCGGACAGGGAAGGGGCAATGAGCAGTTCTTC.

J is TRBJ1-2 and V is TRBV5-8; D uncertain. The CDR3 length is 15 residues. Between the trimmed V and J ends, which lost 4 bases and 0 bases, there was a span of 13 bases. Germline V CDR1 and CDR2: SGHTS, YDEGEE. The CDR3 here is CASSQTLSSNYGYTF. For the CDR3, the DNA is TGTGCCAGCAGCCAAACGCTTAGTTCTAACTATGGCTACACCTTC. The variable domain in full, completed from reference TRBV5-8 and TRBJ1-2, reads EAGVTQSPTHLIKTRGQQATLRCSPISGHTSVYWYQQALGLGLQFLLWYDEGEERNRGNFPPRFSGRQFPNYSSELNVNALELEDSALYLCASSQTLSSNYGYTFGSGTRLTVV.

The chain employs TRBV10-3 and TRBJ1-3; the match to TRBD1 covers 8 bases. V trimming: 6 bases; J trimming: 0 bases; junction bases outside the gene matches: 4. CDR1 ENHRY and CDR2 SYGVKD come from the germline V gene. The CDR3 covers 15 residues. In DNA, the CDR3 is TGTGCCATCAGGGGGGACAGGTTCTCTGGAAACACCATATATTTT. Its protein is CAIRGDRFSGNTIYF.

The chain uses TRBV2 and TRBJ2-7, with D possibly TRBD2 on 7 matching bases. Trimming left V 3 bases short and J 6 bases short, with 15 bases between. Germline V CDR1 and CDR2: SNHLY, FYNNEI. The CDR3 is made up of 14 amino acids. The CDR3 region has the DNA TGTGCCAGCAGTGAGGTTGGTAGGGGGGGCGAGCAGTACTTC. Translated: CASSEVGRGGEQYF.

The chain recombines TRBV15 with TRBJ2-3; no definite D call. V was pared by 1 base and J by 0 bases, with 17 bases between. The CDR3 length is 18 residues. Germline CDR1 reads LNHNV; CDR2 reads YYDKDF (reference sequence). This chain's CDR3 is CATSRGPLGVTSTDTQYF. In DNA, the CDR3 is TGTGCCACCAGCAGAGGTCCCTTGGGCGTAACAAGCACAGATACGCAGTATTTT.

This chain uses TRBV5-1 with TRBJ2-5; weak D call: TRBD1 (6 bases). This CDR3 has 16 amino acids. CDR1 is SGHRS and CDR2 is YFSETQ in the germline V gene. Trimming took 1 base from V and 0 from J, leaving 13 bases between them. The CDR3 region has the DNA TGCGCCAGCAGCTTGCGGGTAGGGGGAGACCAAGAGACCCAGTACTTC. This gives the protein CASSLRVGGDQETQYF.

The chain links TRBV5-4 to TRBJ1-4, with D perhaps matching TRBD1 (5 bases). With 2 bases removed from V and 2 bases from J, the gap between germline ends came to 13 bases. The CDR3 length is 16 residues. Germline assignment: CDR1 SGHNT and CDR2 YYREEE (reference sequence). CDR3 in DNA: TGTGCCAGCAGCTTTGGGGGGGGAGGGACTAATGAAAAACTGTTTTTT. As protein: CASSFGGGGTNEKLFF.

V usage is TRBV9 and J usage is TRBJ1-5; D ambiguous. The length of the CDR3 is 14 residues. CDR1 and CDR2 from the germline V gene are SGDLS and YYNGEE. With 4 bases removed from V and 1 base from J, the gap between germline ends came to 9 bases. This chain's CDR3 is CASSLGGSNQPQHF. Here the CDR3 DNA reads TGTGCCAGCAGCCTGGGAGGGAGCAATCAGCCCCAGCATTTT.

This chain connects TRBV5-1 to TRBJ2-1; tentatively, D is TRBD2 (6 bases). The CDR3 contains 13 residues. Trimming removed 4 bases from V and 4 bases from J, with 9 bases in between. In germline, CDR1 is SGHRS, CDR2 YFSETQ. CDR3 coding DNA: TGCGCCAGCAGCCACGGGAGTTACAATGAGCAGTTCTTC. This encodes CASSHGSYNEQFF. Full variable domain (remainder filled in from reference TRBV5-1 and TRBJ2-1): KAGVTQTPRYLIKTRGQQVTLSCSPISGHRSVSWYQQTPGQGLQFLFEYFSETQRNKGNFPGRFSGRQFSNSRSEMNVSTLELGDSALYLCASSHGSYNEQFFGPGTRLTVL.

CDR3 region: CASSLAASGGAPPDTQYF. CDR3 sequence (DNA): TGTGCCAGCAGCTTAGCGGCTAGCGGGGGGGCTCCCCCAGATACGCAGTATTTT. The chain employs TRBV11-2 and TRBJ2-3; 12 bases are a match to TRBD2. This CDR3 has 18 residues. Germline values: CDR1 SGHAT, CDR2 FQNNGV. After removal of 1 base from V and 4 bases from J, the junction contained 9 bases not matched to a gene.

This clone was counted only a few times. The chain is built from TRBV5-6 and TRBJ2-7; TRBD1 aligns across 8 bases. J gave up 6 bases and V 2 bases, and 7 bases lay outside the gene matches. Germline values: CDR1 SGHDT, CDR2 YYEEEE. The CDR3 has 14 residues. CDR3 residues: CASSFSQGVVEQYF. The CDR3 nucleotides are TGTGCCAGCAGCTTTTCACAGGGGGTGGTCGAGCAGTACTTC.

The chain carries TRBV25-1 and TRBJ1-1, with D possibly matching TRBD1 (6 bases). Germline-derived CDR1 and CDR2 are MGHDK and SYGVNS. CDR3 size: 13 residues. V was pared by 7 bases and J by 4 bases, with 13 bases between. The CDR3 DNA sequence: TGTGCCAGCAATTCACAGGGAAGCACTGAAGCTTTCTTT. Translated: CASNSQGSTEAFF.

The genes are TRBV5-3 and TRBJ1-6; possible D gene TRBD1, 6 bases. TRBV5-3 is recorded as an ORF, its role being uncertain. Trimming took 1 base from V and 5 from J, leaving 16 bases between them. CDR3 length: 17 amino acids. CDR3 sequence (DNA): TGTGCCAGAAGCTTGTGCGAACAGGGTTGGAATAATTCACCCCTCCACTTT. It specifies CARSLCEQGWNNSPLHF.

The genes are TRBV19 and TRBJ2-1, with 10 bases that match TRBD2. The V gene end was trimmed by 6 bases and the J gene end by 12 bases; junction bases not matched to a gene: 8. Germline V gene lookup returns CDR1 LNHDA and CDR2 SQIVND (reference sequence). This CDR3 spans 13 amino acids. CDR3 DNA sequence: TGTGCCAGTAGCGGACTAGCGGCAAAGGGGCAGTTCTTC. This translates into CASSGLAAKGQFF.

The J gene is TRBJ1-2, the V gene TRBV5-1; tentatively, D is TRBD1 (6 bases). V lost 4 bases, J lost 1 base, and 14 bases lay in between. Germline values: CDR1 SGHRS, CDR2 YFSETQ. The CDR3 covers 15 residues. This CDR3 is CASSAGTLSNYGYTF. The CDR3 nucleotides are TGCGCCAGCAGCGCCGGGACACTTAGTAACTATGGCTACACCTTC.

The rearrangement links TRBV13 to TRBJ2-1; 10 bases are shared with TRBD2. V was pared by 0 bases and J by 3 bases, with 2 bases of the junction left unmatched. Per germline, CDR1 PRHDT and CDR2 FYEKMQ (reference sequence). This CDR3 spans 16 amino acids. CDR3 in DNA: TGTGCCAGCAGCTTAGGACTAGCGGGATTCTACAATGAGCAGTTCTTC. Translating gives CASSLGLAGFYNEQFF.

This chain joins TRBV10-1 and TRBJ2-2, with D possibly being TRBD2 (6 bases). This CDR3 has 15 amino acids. CDR1 and CDR2 from the germline V gene are WNHNN and SYGVQD (reference sequence). Trimming removed 5 bases from V and 7 bases from J, with 17 bases in between. The CDR3 protein is CASSPTSPWGGELFF. The CDR3 region has the DNA TGCGCCAGCAGTCCCACTAGCCCTTGGGGCGGGGAGCTGTTTTTT.

The chain uses TRBV7-9 and TRBJ1-2; TRBD1 might be the D (6 bases). Trimming removed 0 bases from V and 4 bases from J, with 12 bases in between. The CDR3 runs 15 residues. Germline lookup yields CDR1 SEHNR and CDR2 FQNEAQ (reference sequence). The CDR3 reads CASSLATGPTYGYTF. CDR3 coding DNA: TGTGCCAGCAGCTTAGCGACAGGCCCCACCTATGGCTACACCTTC.

J is TRBJ1-1 and V is TRBV25-1; 8 positions match TRBD1. The CDR3 loop spans 15 amino acids. Germline V CDR1 and CDR2: MGHDK, SYGVNS. The junction had 9 bases not matched to a gene; V was cut back by 3 bases and J by 6 bases. CDR3 sequence: CASSDPATGASEAFF. In DNA, the CDR3 is TGTGCCAGCAGTGACCCCGCGACAGGGGCCTCTGAAGCTTTCTTT.

The rearrangement links TRBV18 to TRBJ2-7, with 7 bases fitting TRBD2. J lost 2 bases, V lost 4 bases, and 5 bases had no gene match. CDR3 size: 14 residues. CDR1 KGHSH and CDR2 LQKENI come from the germline V gene. The CDR3 DNA is TGTGCCAGCTCACGGACGGGAGGAACCTACGAGCAGTACTTC. It specifies CASSRTGGTYEQYF.